This is a list of T cell receptor beta chains from one sample in a study of control samples from healthy donors and cancer patients. Profiling relied on immunoSEQ multiplex PCR, and the TCRdb table lists in-frame clones only, not all of them. The repertoire consists of about 89,000 clones, with 85% occurring once and the leading ten covering 2.1%. The sequencing input was blood. The source is a woman aged 40 to 49 in good health. The CDR3 runs from the conserved cysteine through the conserved F or W. D genes are given only for firm matches. Not every row has a clone size; where given, it reads once, few, many or a size class.

cdr3_nt: TGTGCCAGCAGCTATTCTAGCGGGGGGGCCAATGAGCAGTTCTTC
cdr3_aa: CASSYSSGGANEQFF
v_call: TRBV6-4
d_call: TRBD2
clone_size: many
cdr3_length: 15
j_call: TRBJ2-1

cdr3_nt: TGTGCCAGCAGAGACAGGGGGCTCTCCGGGGAGCTGTTTTTT
cdr3_aa: CASRDRGLSGELFF
v_call: TRBV6-5
d_call: TRBD1
clone_size: -
cdr3_length: 14
j_call: TRBJ2-2

cdr3_nt: TGTGCCAGCAGCCGAGTGGAGGGGGAGCAGTTCTTC
cdr3_aa: CASSRVEGEQFF
v_call: TRBV7-8
d_call: -
clone_size: -
cdr3_length: 12
j_call: TRBJ2-1

cdr3_nt: TGTGCCAGCGCCTCCCCAAGGGGACCGTTACGGAGCACCGGGGAGCTGTTTTTT
cdr3_aa: CASASPRGPLRSTGELFF
v_call: TRBV7-9
d_call: -
clone_size: -
cdr3_length: 18
j_call: TRBJ2-2

cdr3_nt: TGTGCTAGTGGTTCGGACAGGGGAGAGACCCAGTACTTC
cdr3_aa: CASGSDRGETQYF
v_call: TRBV12-5
d_call: TRBD1
clone_size: -
cdr3_length: 13
j_call: TRBJ2-5

cdr3_nt: TGTGCCAGCAGCTTGACCGGACAGGGCACCGGGGAGCTGTTTTTT
cdr3_aa: CASSLTGQGTGELFF
v_call: TRBV7-2
d_call: TRBD1
clone_size: -
cdr3_length: 15
j_call: TRBJ2-2

cdr3_nt: TGTGCCAGCAGTTTAATGGGGGCCGGGGAGCTGTTTTTT
cdr3_aa: CASSLMGAGELFF
v_call: TRBV27
d_call: -
clone_size: -
cdr3_length: 13
j_call: TRBJ2-2

cdr3_nt: TGTGCTAGTGGTCTAAACACCGGGGAGCTGTTTTTT
cdr3_aa: CASGLNTGELFF
v_call: TRBV12-5
d_call: -
clone_size: -
cdr3_length: 12
j_call: TRBJ2-2

cdr3_nt: TGTGCCAGCAGTGGGCAGGGTGGGAACACTGAAGCTTTCTTT
cdr3_aa: CASSGQGGNTEAFF
v_call: TRBV2
d_call: -
clone_size: -
cdr3_length: 14
j_call: TRBJ1-1

cdr3_nt: TGCGCCAGCAGCCAAGACAGGGTTTCCTATGGCTACACCTTC
cdr3_aa: CASSQDRVSYGYTF
v_call: TRBV4-3
d_call: -
clone_size: -
cdr3_length: 14
j_call: TRBJ1-2

cdr3_nt: TGTGCCAGCAGCTTAACAGGGGGGCCGGAGGGTGCTTTCTTT
cdr3_aa: CASSLTGGPEGAFF
v_call: TRBV7-2
d_call: TRBD1
clone_size: few
cdr3_length: 14
j_call: TRBJ1-1